The next 13 T cell receptor beta chains were all read from a single sample in a study of a mutant IDH1 vaccine in newly diagnosed glioma. The data were produced by immunoSEQ multiplex PCR, yet TCRdb's version contains in-frame clones alone and is incomplete. The table shows about 53,000 clones, with around 82% occurring only once. Regarding time point: week 5, during vaccination. A 20-mer mutant IDH1 peptide at 300 ug was injected subcutaneously with topical imiquimod. No antigen has been assigned to these receptors. Material: PBMCs, obtained from a glioma patient whose treatment included an IDH1 peptide vaccine. Receptors originate from a woman under 30 with glioma. Some clones in this sample may be carry-over from other donors' samples.

V usage is TRBV10-2 and J usage is TRBJ2-5; TRBD2 matches 13 bases. With 4 bases clipped from V and 2 bases from J, the junction kept 4 bases outside the gene matches. CDR1 is WSHSY, CDR2 SAAADI, per germline. The CDR3 length is 16 residues. CDR3 in amino acids: CASSGRLAGGQETQYF. The CDR3 bases are TGCGCCAGCAGTGGAAGACTAGCGGGAGGTCAAGAGACCCAGTACTTC.

V gene TRBV5-1 combines with J gene TRBJ2-5; 7 bases are a match to TRBD1. Losses at the gene ends were 0 bases for V and 2 bases for J; bases not matched to a gene: 4. Looked up from germline, CDR1 is SGHRS and CDR2 is YFSETQ. The CDR3 runs 15 residues. DNA of the CDR3: TGCGCCAGCAGCTTGGCCAGGACAGGACAAGAGACCCAGTACTTC. Translation: CASSLARTGQETQYF.

Worth noting for this clone: The junction shows a germline mismatch at one end, possibly a read error. The chain joins TRBV6-5 to TRBJ1-1; TRBD1 aligns across 8 bases. The CDR3 consists of 13 residues. Germline V CDR1 and CDR2: MNHEY, SVGAGI. The CDR3 loop reads CASRRTGNAEAFF. The CDR3, as DNA: TGTGCCAGCAGACGGACAGGGAACGCTGAAGCTTTCTTT.

The chain recombines TRBV6-1 with TRBJ2-5; 11 bases fit TRBD2. This CDR3 is 13 amino acids long. Germline CDR1 and CDR2: MNHNS and SASEGT. The junction had 8 bases not matched to a gene; V was cut back by 11 bases and J by 6 bases. DNA for the CDR3: TGTGCCGCCGGTTTAGCGGGGGGGAAGACCCAGTACTTC. Encoded protein: CAAGLAGGKTQYF.

The V call is TRBV14, the J call TRBJ2-6; 7 bases are a match to TRBD1. V shed 11 bases and J 4 bases; nucleotides not matched to a gene: 20. The germline CDR1 and CDR2 sequences are SGHDN and FVKESK. The CDR3 contains 18 residues. This CDR3 reads CACSRDPTGSSGANVLTF. The CDR3 coding sequence is TGTGCCTGTAGTCGGGACCCGACAGGGAGTAGCGGGGCCAACGTCCTGACTTTC. Full variable domain (remainder filled in from reference TRBV14 and TRBJ2-6): EAGVTQFPSHSVIEKGQTVTLRCDPISGHDNLYWYRRVMGKEIKFLLHFVKESKQDESGMPNNRFLAERTGGTYSTLKVQPAELEDSGVYFCACSRDPTGSSGANVLTFGAGSRLTVL.

The V call is TRBV9, the J call TRBJ1-2; no clear D gene. The CDR3 contains 15 residues. Trimming removed 0 bases from V and 0 bases from J, with 9 bases in between. Germline CDR1 SGDLS, CDR2 YYNGEE. CDR3 in DNA: TGTGCCAGCAGCGTAGTCGGCAGCTCTAACTATGGCTACACCTTC. This sequence encodes CASSVVGSSNYGYTF.

V usage is TRBV30 and J usage is TRBJ1-5, with a tentative D call TRBD1 (6 bases). The CDR3 is 15 amino acids. V dropped 3 bases and J dropped 1 base, with 13 bases sitting between them. Germline lookup yields CDR1 GTSNPN and CDR2 SVGIG (reference sequence). The CDR3: CAWSPGARSNQPQHF. In DNA, the CDR3 is TGTGCCTGGAGCCCGGGGGCGCGGAGCAATCAGCCCCAGCATTTT.

The chain carries TRBV6-5 and TRBJ2-7; 9 bases agree with TRBD1. The length of the CDR3 is 14 residues. V lost 5 bases to trimming and J lost 6 bases; unmatched junction nucleotides: 8. The germline V gene encodes CDR1 MNHEY and CDR2 SVGAGI. CDR3 sequence reads: CASSVTGGPSEQYF. DNA for the CDR3: TGTGCCAGCAGTGTCACAGGGGGCCCCTCCGAGCAGTACTTC.

The chain recombines TRBV5-1 with TRBJ1-1, with a tentative D call TRBD1 (6 bases). V lost 0 bases and J lost 0, with 12 bases in between. CDR3 size: 16 residues. CDR1 is SGHRS and CDR2 is YFSETQ in the germline V gene. This chain's CDR3 is CASSLAGGMMNTEAFF. Here the CDR3 DNA reads TGCGCCAGCAGCTTGGCTGGGGGCATGATGAACACTGAAGCTTTCTTT.

The V call is TRBV5-4, the J call TRBJ2-3; no firm D call. From germline, CDR1 is SGHNT and CDR2 YYREEE (reference sequence). This CDR3 has 13 residues. Trimming stripped 6 bases from V and 4 bases from J, with 12 bases between. This CDR3 is CASTTKRSDTQYF. CDR3 DNA sequence: TGTGCCAGCACCACCAAGAGGTCAGATACGCAGTATTTT. Together with reference TRBV5-4 and TRBJ2-3, the CDR3 gives the full variable domain: ETGVTQSPTHLIKTRGQQVTLRCSSQSGHNTVSWYQQALGQGPQFIFQYYREEENGRGNFPPRFSGLQFPNYSSELNVNALELDDSALYLCASTTKRSDTQYFGPGTRLTVL.

This clone was picked up a small number of times. The CDR3 coding sequence is TGTGCCAGCAGCCGAGTCTCCACTGAAGCTTTCTTT. This encodes CASSRVSTEAFF. The chain is built from TRBV7-9 and TRBJ1-1, with D unclear. Trimming removed 5 bases from V and 4 bases from J, with 8 bases in between. Germline V CDR1 and CDR2: SEHNR, FQNEAQ (reference sequence). This CDR3 spans 12 amino acids.

This clone was observed a single time. The gene calls are TRBV4-1 and TRBJ2-3; D gene uncertain. Germline-derived CDR1 and CDR2 are MGHRA and YSYEKL. V was pared by 4 bases and J by 4 bases, with 12 bases between. The CDR3 runs to 14 residues. The CDR3, as DNA: TGCGCCAGCAGCCGCGAGGACGGTCCAGATACGCAGTATTTT. It translates to CASSREDGPDTQYF.

This clone showed up just once. The rearrangement links TRBV4-3 to TRBJ2-7, with 10 bases lining up with TRBD1. V shed 2 bases and J 5 bases; nucleotides not matched to a gene: 6. The germline gives CDR1 LGHNA, CDR2 YSLEER. The CDR3 is made up of 15 amino acids. CDR3 DNA sequence: TGCGCCAGCAGCCAACCGGGACAGGGGACCCACGAGCAGTACTTC. This encodes CASSQPGQGTHEQYF.